The source of this T cell receptor beta chain is a study of cytomegalovirus exposure and HLA in healthy donors. About the research overall: From HLA-typed donors, an early data release held about 85 million unique TCRs. Study results and limitations: The study had only CMV serostatus as immune exposure information. TCR beta V- and J-gene trimming was later associated with a missense DCLRE1C variant. For most TCR beta V segments, an earlier analysis put the productive rate at about 87% or about 30% of the time.

The CDR3 covers 14 residues. Germline V gives CDR1 GTSNPN, CDR2 SVGIG (reference sequence). V was pared by 5 bases and J by 5 bases, with 18 bases between. It was with 60 Vbeta and 13 Jbeta primers that the PCR ran. The table came from immunoSEQ multiplex PCR; TCRdb's copy has only in-frame clones and leaves some out. Its table records approximately 150,000 clones. In the case of this clone: Its antigen is not identified.

The rearrangement links TRBV30 to TRBJ1-1, with D maybe TRBD1 (6 bases). The TCR originated in a male donor in good health and CMV-seronegative. Sequences were obtained from PBMCs. CDR3 in DNA: TGTGCCTGGGACCCGGGGGGCGGAAGGACTGAAGCTTTCTTT. Protein product: CAWDPGGGRTEAFF.